This T cell receptor beta chain emerged from a study of shared clonotypes between healthy human individuals. The CDR3 loop spans 15 amino acids. Germline CDR1 is SGHRS and CDR2 is YFSETQ. V lost 0 bases, J lost 3 bases, and 11 bases lay in between. This clone was picked up many times. Other DNA sequences in the same sample also yield this CDR3. Clones were sequenced by immunoSEQ multiplex PCR, and TCRdb holds only the in-frame ones, with some missing. The table lists 780,000 or so clones, roughly two thirds of them singletons, with over 1.5% in the top ten. What was sequenced was memory CD4+ T cells sorted from blood. This sample's subset: CD45RA-negative fraction. The V gene is TRBV5-1, the J gene TRBJ2-3; D gene unclear. This sequence was found in a woman younger than 45 in good health. The CDR3 bases are TGCGCCAGCAGCTTGGATGGGGTTGGAACAGATACGCAGTATTTT. It yields the protein CASSLDGVGTDTQYF.